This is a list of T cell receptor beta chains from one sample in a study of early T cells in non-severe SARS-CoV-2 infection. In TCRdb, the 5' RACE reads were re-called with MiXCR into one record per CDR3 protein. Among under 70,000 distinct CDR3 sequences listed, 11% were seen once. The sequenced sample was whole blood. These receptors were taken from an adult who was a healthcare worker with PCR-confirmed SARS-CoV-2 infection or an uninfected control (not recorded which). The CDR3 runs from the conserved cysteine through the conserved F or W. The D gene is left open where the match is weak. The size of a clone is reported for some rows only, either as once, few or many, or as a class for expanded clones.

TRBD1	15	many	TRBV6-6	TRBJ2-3	CASRPTDRETDTQYF	TGTGCCAGCAGACCAACGGACAGGGAGACAGATACGCAGTATTTT
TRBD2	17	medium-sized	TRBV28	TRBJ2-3	CASSLLGLAGGRDTQYF	TGTGCCAGCAGTTTATTAGGACTAGCGGGAGGAAGAGATACGCAGTATTTT
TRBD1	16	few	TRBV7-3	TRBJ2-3	CASSLGLQGERDTQYF	TGTGCCAGCAGCTTAGGCCTCCAGGGGGAGAGAGATACGCAGTATTTT
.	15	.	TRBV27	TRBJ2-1	CASSLDPTSYNEQFF	TGTGCCAGCAGCCTGGACCCCACCTCCTACAATGAGCAGTTCTTC
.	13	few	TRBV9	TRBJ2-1	CASSAGAGNEQFF	TGTGCCAGCAGCGCCGGGGCGGGGAATGAGCAGTTCTTC
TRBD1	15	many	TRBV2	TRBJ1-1	CASSFRGTGNTEAFF	TGTGCCAGCAGTTTCAGGGGGACGGGGAACACTGAAGCTTTCTTT
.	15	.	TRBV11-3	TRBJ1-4	CASSFQAGQVGKLFF	TGTGCCAGCAGCTTTCAGGCAGGGCAGGTTGGGAAACTGTTTTTT
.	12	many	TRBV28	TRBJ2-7	CASSSAGPEQYF	TGTGCCAGCAGTTCGGCGGGTCCCGAGCAGTACTTC
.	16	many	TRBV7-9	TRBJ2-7	CASSLARSGKTYEQYF	TGTGCCAGCAGCTTAGCAAGGTCAGGGAAAACCTACGAGCAGTACTTC
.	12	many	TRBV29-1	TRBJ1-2	CSARTVGYGYTF	TGCAGCGCCCGCACCGTTGGGTATGGCTACACCTTC
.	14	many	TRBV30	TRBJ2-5	CAWSFGAARETQYF	TGTGCCTGGAGTTTTGGAGCGGCCCGGGAGACCCAGTACTTC
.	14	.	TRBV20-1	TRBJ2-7	CSARDIRDSYEQYF	TGCAGTGCTAGAGATATCCGAGATTCCTACGAGCAGTACTTC
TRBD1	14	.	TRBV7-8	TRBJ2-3	CASIQDRGPDTQYF	TGTGCCAGCATCCAGGACAGGGGTCCAGATACGCAGTATTTT
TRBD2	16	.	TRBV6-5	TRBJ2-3	CASSYAPGGRTDTQYF	TGTGCCAGCAGTTATGCCCCGGGGGGGAGGACAGATACGCAGTATTTT
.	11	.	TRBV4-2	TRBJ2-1	CASSRVGEQFF	TGTGCCAGCAGCCGAGTGGGTGAGCAGTTCTTC
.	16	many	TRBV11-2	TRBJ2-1	CASSPSRGGTDNEQFF	TGTGCCAGCAGCCCCTCGCGTGGTGGTACCGACAATGAGCAGTTCTTC
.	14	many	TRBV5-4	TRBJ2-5	CASSLLGAVQTQYF	TGTGCCAGCAGCTTGCTGGGGGCAGTACAGACCCAGTACTTC
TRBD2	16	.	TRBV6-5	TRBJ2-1	CASSLAGGRFRNEQFF	TGTGCCAGCAGTTTGGCCGGGGGGAGGTTCCGCAATGAGCAGTTCTTC
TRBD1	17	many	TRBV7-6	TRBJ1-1	CASSHPPGTGRNTEAFF	TGTGCCAGCAGTCACCCGCCAGGGACAGGCAGGAACACTGAAGCTTTCTTT
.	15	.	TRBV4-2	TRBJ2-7	CASSPSAGTTYEQYF	TGTGCCAGCAGCCCGTCGGCGGGAACTACCTACGAGCAGTACTTC
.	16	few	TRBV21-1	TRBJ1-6	CASSVTRDSYNSPLHF	TGTGCCAGCAGTGTCACCCGGGACAGCTATAATTCACCCCTCCACTTT
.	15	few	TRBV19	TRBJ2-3	CASSIRGSSTDTQYF	TGTGCCAGTAGTATCAGGGGATCTAGCACAGATACGCAGTATTTT
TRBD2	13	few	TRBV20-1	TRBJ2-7	CSARSGGRYEQYF	TGCAGTGCTAGAAGCGGGGGGCGGTACGAGCAGTACTTC
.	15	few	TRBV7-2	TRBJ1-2	CASSLARASSYGYTF	TGTGCCAGCAGCTTAGCGAGAGCCTCCAGCTATGGCTACACCTTC
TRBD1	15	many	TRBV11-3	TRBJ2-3	CASSAGQGFQDTQYF	TGTGCCAGCAGCGCCGGACAGGGGTTTCAAGATACGCAGTATTTT
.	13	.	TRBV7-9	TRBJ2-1	CASSLDPGTEQFF	TGTGCCAGCAGCTTAGATCCAGGTACTGAGCAGTTCTTC
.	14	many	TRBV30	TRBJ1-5	CAWSRVQGGQPQHF	TGTGCCTGGAGTCGGGTGCAGGGCGGTCAGCCCCAGCATTTT
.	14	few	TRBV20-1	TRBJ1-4	CSAINRVGNEKLFF	TGCAGTGCTATAAACAGGGTTGGGAATGAAAAACTGTTTTTT
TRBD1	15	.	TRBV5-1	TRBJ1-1	CASSPGRGPDTEAFF	TGCGCCAGCAGCCCGGGGAGGGGGCCCGACACTGAAGCTTTCTTT
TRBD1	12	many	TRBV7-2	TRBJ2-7	CATRTGTYEQYF	TGTGCCACCAGGACAGGGACCTACGAGCAGTACTTC
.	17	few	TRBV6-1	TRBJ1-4	CASSGGLRSATNEKLFF	TGTGCCAGCAGTGGGGGACTTAGGAGTGCAACTAATGAAAAACTGTTTTTT
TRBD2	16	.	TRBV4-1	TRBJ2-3	CASSRTLAGGEDTQYF	TGCGCCAGCAGCCGAACGCTAGCGGGAGGGGAAGATACGCAGTATTTT
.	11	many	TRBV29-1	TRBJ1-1	CSVGEVTEAFF	TGCAGCGTTGGTGAGGTGACTGAAGCTTTCTTT